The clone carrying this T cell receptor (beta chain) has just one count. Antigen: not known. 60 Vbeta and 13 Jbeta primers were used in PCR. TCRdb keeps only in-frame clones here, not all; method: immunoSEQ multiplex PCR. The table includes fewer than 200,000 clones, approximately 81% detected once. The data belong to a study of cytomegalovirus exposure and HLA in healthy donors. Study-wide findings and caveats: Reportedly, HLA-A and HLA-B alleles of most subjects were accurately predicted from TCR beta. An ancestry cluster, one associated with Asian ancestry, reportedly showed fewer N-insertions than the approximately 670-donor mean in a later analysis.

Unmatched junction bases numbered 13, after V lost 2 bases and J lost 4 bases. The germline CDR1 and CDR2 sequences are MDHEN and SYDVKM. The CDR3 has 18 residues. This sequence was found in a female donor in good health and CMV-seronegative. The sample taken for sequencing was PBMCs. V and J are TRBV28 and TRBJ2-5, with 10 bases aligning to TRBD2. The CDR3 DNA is TGTGCCAGCAGTTTACCGACTAGCGGGCAGCTAGTGGGAGAGACCCAGTACTTC. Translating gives CASSLPTSGQLVGETQYF.